The 19 T cell receptor beta chains in this list originate from one sample, sequenced in a study of T cells in Graves' hyperthyroidism and ophthalmopathy. From RNA transcripts, TCR beta CDR3 regions were amplified. First-round RT-PCR with HTBI primers amplified the TCR CDR3 region. TCRdb passed the multiplex PCR reads through MiXCR, listing each CDR3 protein once. This table holds about 130,000 distinct CDR3 sequences, approximately 20% found once. The sequencing input was blood. All receptors come from a woman aged 45-60 years with Graves' hyperthyroidism that later progressed to Graves' ophthalmopathy.

This clonotype was seen many times. The chain links TRBV5-1 to TRBJ1-1; TRBD1 is a possible D gene (5 bases). CDR3 size: 15 residues. The V end lost 0 bases, the J end lost 6 bases, and 15 bases lay between the germline ends. Germline V lookup: CDR1 SGHRS, CDR2 YFSETQ. CDR3 sequence: CASSLDLGRGAEAFF. CDR3 DNA sequence: TGCGCCAGCAGCTTGGATTTAGGGCGGGGGGCTGAAGCTTTCTTT.

Ten or more counts support this clonotype. The DNA for the CDR3 is TGTGCCAGCCGGGGACCGAACTCCTACGAGCAGTACTTC. Translation gives CASRGPNSYEQYF. The V and J genes are TRBV2 and TRBJ2-7; D is tentatively TRBD1 or TRBD2 (5 bases each). V lost 8 bases and J lost 0, with 11 bases in between. CDR3 length: 13 residues. Germline V CDR1 and CDR2: SNHLY, FYNNEI.

Ten or more counts support this clonotype. The chain combines TRBV7-9 with TRBJ2-3, with 10 nucleotides matching TRBD1. Germline V gene sequence: CDR1 SEHNR, CDR2 FQNEAQ (reference sequence). This CDR3 region has 15 residues. V lost 3 bases to trimming and J lost 5 bases; unmatched junction nucleotides: 5. This CDR3 reads CASSLTGGAGDTQYF. In DNA form, the CDR3 reads TGTGCCAGCAGCTTGACAGGGGGCGCGGGAGATACGCAGTATTTT. The variable domain in full, with the rest retrieved from reference TRBV7-9 and TRBJ2-3, is DTGVSQNPRHKITKRGQNVTFRCDPISEHNRLYWYRQTLGQGPEFLTYFQNEAQLEKSRLLSDRFSAERPKGSFSTLEIQRTEQGDSAMYLCASSLTGGAGDTQYFGPGTRLTVL.

This clonotype was counted only a few times. The rearrangement joins TRBV6-6 to TRBJ2-2; 13 nucleotides line up with TRBD2. V dropped 0 bases and J dropped 6; count of bases not matched to a gene: 7. The CDR3 runs 18 residues. The germline gives CDR1 MNHNY, CDR2 SVGAGI (reference sequence). DNA of the CDR3: TGTGCCAGCAGTTACTCCACGGGACTAGCGGGATCGGCCGGGGAGCTGTTTTTT. Amino acids: CASSYSTGLAGSAGELFF.

This clonotype has at least ten counts. The genes are TRBV12-5 and TRBJ2-3; possibly TRBD1 for D (5 bases). There are 15 residues in the CDR3. Germline-derived CDR1 and CDR2 are LGHNT and FRNRAP. Deletions cut 9 bases from V and 4 bases from J, with 20 bases between. The CDR3 sequence is CASTIDGARADTQYF. Written as DNA, the CDR3 is TGTGCTAGCACCATCGATGGGGCACGAGCAGATACGCAGTATTTT.

Notes on this clonotype: A much larger clone lies a single base off, so this may be a read error. This chain joins TRBV7-2 and TRBJ2-1; possible D gene TRBD2, 5 bases. V was cut by 2 bases and J by 6 bases, with 14 bases left in between. Germline V lookup: CDR1 SGHTA, CDR2 FQGNSA. The CDR3 length is 15 residues. CDR3 region: CASSLYALGGNEQFF. In nucleotides, the CDR3 is TGTGCCAGCAGCTTATACGCACTAGGCGGCAATGAGCAGTTCTTC.

In this sample, this clonotype turned up many times. V and J are TRBV2 and TRBJ2-7, with D hard to call. Trimming stripped 4 bases from V and 0 bases from J, with 7 bases between. The CDR3 consists of 13 residues. Germline V CDR1 and CDR2: SNHLY, FYNNEI. This CDR3 is CASSGVTSYEQYF. CDR3 in DNA: TGTGCCAGCAGTGGAGTAACCTCCTACGAGCAGTACTTC.

This clonotype showed up many times. The chain links TRBV28 to TRBJ2-7; 10 positions match TRBD1. Germline lookup yields CDR1 MDHEN and CDR2 SYDVKM. V lost 10 bases and J lost 9; bases outside the gene matches: 12. This CDR3 contains 13 residues. CDR3 sequence (DNA): TGTGCCATCAACCGGGACAGGGGATTGGGGCAGTACTTC. Protein product: CAINRDRGLGQYF.

V usage is TRBV24-1 and J usage is TRBJ2-1; D call uncertain. CDR3 size: 15 residues. Trimming took 4 bases from V and 9 from J, leaving 18 bases between them. Germline CDR1 is KGHDR and CDR2 is SFDVKD. CDR3 in amino acids: CATSDPTGQAGEQFF. CDR3 nucleotides: TGTGCCACCAGTGACCCTACCGGCCAGGCTGGTGAGCAGTTCTTC.

This clonotype was detected only a few times. This chain joins TRBV20-1 and TRBJ2-1; TRBD1 matches at 9 bases. Trimming took 6 bases from V and 6 from J; bases not matched to a gene: 9. This CDR3 spans 14 amino acids. Germline V lookup: CDR1 DFQATT, CDR2 SNEGSKA (reference sequence). CDR3 in DNA: TGCAGTGCACCCCGGGACAGGGTCCTCAATGAGCAGTTCTTC. Translating it yields CSAPRDRVLNEQFF.

The rearrangement uses TRBV14 and TRBJ2-5, with D tentatively TRBD2 (6 bases). The CDR3 sequence is 16 residues long. Germline lookup yields CDR1 SGHDN and CDR2 FVKESK. Trimming cost V 1 base and J 3 bases, with 15 bases left between them. This CDR3 is CASSQGTGTPKETQYF. The CDR3 region has the DNA TGTGCCAGCAGCCAAGGAACCGGGACTCCGAAAGAGACCCAGTACTTC.

The chain uses TRBV20-1 and TRBJ2-7; the match to TRBD2 covers 9 bases. The CDR3 covers 15 residues. After removal of 1 base from V and 1 base from J, the junction contained 5 bases not matched to a gene. CDR1 is DFQATT, CDR2 SNEGSKA, per germline (reference sequence). The CDR3 spells CSARAPSGTSYEQYF. CDR3 sequence (DNA): TGCAGTGCTAGAGCCCCTAGCGGGACTTCCTACGAGCAGTACTTC.

This clonotype was seen more than once but under ten times. The chain has TRBV7-2 and TRBJ1-2, with D hard to call. Trimming left V 5 bases short and J 10 bases short, with 14 bases between. CDR1 SGHTA and CDR2 FQGNSA come from the germline V gene. The CDR3 loop spans 12 amino acids. CDR3 sequence reads: CASSLNSLLYTF. CDR3 coding DNA: TGTGCCAGCAGCCTTAATTCCCTTCTCTACACCTTC.

The V and J genes are TRBV28 and TRBJ2-5; a weak D match, TRBD1 (6 bases). Germline V gives CDR1 MDHEN, CDR2 SYDVKM. CDR3 size: 17 residues. Trimming took off 4 bases at V and 2 bases at J, with 20 bases between the two ends. Here the CDR3 DNA reads TGTGCCAGCAGTTCCCACCCCACACAGGGTTGGCAAGAGACCCAGTACTTC. This gives the protein CASSSHPTQGWQETQYF.

This clonotype was seen only a few times. The V and J genes are TRBV9 and TRBJ1-4, with D tentatively TRBD1 (6 bases). The CDR3 runs 15 residues. V gave up 0 bases and J gave up 3 bases, with 9 bases separating them. The germline CDR1 and CDR2 sequences are SGDLS and YYNGEE. The CDR3 DNA reads as TGTGCCAGCAGCGTAGATACAGGGCCTAATGAAAAACTGTTTTTT. Translating it yields CASSVDTGPNEKLFF.

The J gene is TRBJ2-5, the V gene TRBV28; D possibly uses TRBD1 or TRBD2 (5 bases each). Trimming cost V 6 bases and J 1 base, with 12 bases left between them. Germline V gene data show CDR1 as MDHEN and CDR2 as SYDVKM. This CDR3 comprises 14 residues. The CDR3 coding sequence is TGTGCCAGCAGCGATGGGACGGCCCAAGAGACCCAGTACTTC. Translation gives CASSDGTAQETQYF.

There are many counts of this clonotype. V and J are TRBV7-9 and TRBJ2-7; D not certain. The CDR3 contains 13 residues. With 4 bases removed from V and 3 bases from J, the gap between germline ends came to 10 bases. Germline V gives CDR1 SEHNR, CDR2 FQNEAQ (reference sequence). The CDR3 DNA is TGTGCCAGCAGCTCGGGCATGGGCTACGAGCAGTACTTC. Its protein product is CASSSGMGYEQYF.

This clonotype was counted between two and nine times. The chain has TRBV6-1 and TRBJ2-1; a possible D gene is TRBD1 (5 bases). The CDR3 runs to 15 residues. Germline V gives CDR1 MNHNS, CDR2 SASEGT. The germline V and J ends were trimmed by 5 bases and 0 bases, with 11 bases remaining between them. Here the CDR3 reads CASSWRQLSYNEQFF. For the CDR3, the DNA is TGTGCCAGCAGTTGGAGACAGCTCTCCTACAATGAGCAGTTCTTC.

J is TRBJ1-1 and V is TRBV29-1; maybe TRBD1 (6 bases). This CDR3 contains 12 residues. V lost 3 bases to trimming and J lost 6 bases, with 11 bases between them. CDR1 is SQVTM, CDR2 ANQGSEA, per germline. The CDR3 DNA reads as TGCAGCGTTGAGACAGGTACATCTGAAGCTTTCTTT. This codes for CSVETGTSEAFF.